The 7 T cell receptor beta chains below all came from one sample that was sequenced in a study of OX40 agonist ivuxolimab in advanced cancers. Measured with immunoSEQ multiplex PCR; TCRdb has only the in-frame clones, and not every one. The table includes around 65,000 clones, around 87% detected once. The specimen comprised CD4+ or CD8+ T cells sorted from blood, sampled in a trial of the OX40 agonist ivuxolimab. These receptors all stem from an adult with an advanced solid tumor such as melanoma, head and neck, liver or kidney cancer.

J is TRBJ2-7 and V is TRBV28, with 8 bases fitting TRBD1. Trimming cost V 4 bases and J 3 bases; bases outside gene matches: 5. Germline CDR1 and CDR2: MDHEN and SYDVKM. CDR3 length equals 14 residues. The CDR3 is CASSSGTGLYEQYF. CDR3 DNA sequence: TGTGCCAGCAGTTCGGGGACAGGACTCTACGAGCAGTACTTC.

The CDR3 loop is CASSLPAVYGYTF. CDR3 nucleotide sequence: TGTGCCAGCAGTTTACCGGCCGTCTATGGCTACACCTTC. The genes are TRBV28 and TRBJ1-2; D call uncertain. In germline, CDR1 is MDHEN, CDR2 SYDVKM. CDR3 length equals 13 residues. V was cut by 2 bases and J by 4 bases, with 8 bases left in between.

The V and J genes are TRBV2 and TRBJ1-4; a weak D match, TRBD1 (6 bases). V was cut by 7 bases and J by 3 bases, with 15 bases left in between. This CDR3 region has 15 residues. CDR1 and CDR2 (germline): SNHLY, FYNNEI. The CDR3 protein is CASTAGGGPNEKLFF. CDR3 DNA: TGTGCCAGCACGGCAGGTGGGGGGCCTAATGAAAAACTGTTTTTT. Full variable domain (outside the CDR3, taken from reference TRBV2 and TRBJ1-4): EPEVTQTPSHQVTQMGQEVILRCVPISNHLYFYWYRQILGQKVEFLVSFYNNEISEKSEIFDDQFSVERPDGSNFTLKIRSTKLEDSAMYFCASTAGGGPNEKLFFGSGTQLSVL.

This clone occurred once. This sequence joins TRBV2 and TRBJ2-2, with no clear D. The CDR3 runs 12 residues. Germline V gene data show CDR1 as SNHLY and CDR2 as FYNNEI. With 4 bases removed from V and 7 bases from J, the gap between germline ends came to 7 bases. The CDR3, as DNA: TGTGCCAGCAGTGCCACGCGCGGGGAGCTGTTTTTT. Translating gives CASSATRGELFF.

The count of this clone is one. V is TRBV6-5 and J is TRBJ2-1; TRBD2 matches at 10 bases. This CDR3 spans 16 amino acids. Germline loops: CDR1 MNHEY, CDR2 SVGAGI. V shed 3 bases, J shed 7 bases, and the junction held 9 bases outside the gene matches. CDR3 amino acids: CASSYYGPSGSNEQFF. The CDR3, as DNA: TGTGCCAGCAGTTATTACGGCCCTAGCGGGAGTAATGAGCAGTTCTTC.

This clone was observed a few times. The CDR3 sequence is CASSLTRLHSGNTIYF. CDR3 nucleotides: TGTGCCAGCAGCTTAACCCGGCTTCACTCTGGAAACACCATATATTTT. This chain connects TRBV11-3 to TRBJ1-3, with D unclear. The V end was cut by 2 bases, the J end by 0 bases, with 11 bases between. CDR3 length: 16 amino acids. Germline-derived CDR1 and CDR2 are SGHNT and YENEEA.

The J gene is TRBJ2-7, the V gene TRBV11-2; 13 positions match TRBD2. The ends lost 2 bases at V and 2 bases at J; junction bases unmatched: 9. CDR1 is SGHAT and CDR2 is FQNNGV in the germline V gene. The CDR3 runs to 18 residues. CDR3 nucleotide sequence: TGTGCCAGCAGCTTAACTCGGACTAGCGGGAGTGGCGCCTACGAGCAGTACTTC. This codes for CASSLTRTSGSGAYEQYF. The full variable domain, rest sourced from reference TRBV11-2 and TRBJ2-7, is EAGVAQSPRYKIIEKRQSVAFWCNPISGHATLYWYQQILGQGPKLLIQFQNNGVVDDSQLPKDRFSAERLKGVDSTLKIQPAKLEDSAVYLCASSLTRTSGSGAYEQYFGPGTRLTVT.